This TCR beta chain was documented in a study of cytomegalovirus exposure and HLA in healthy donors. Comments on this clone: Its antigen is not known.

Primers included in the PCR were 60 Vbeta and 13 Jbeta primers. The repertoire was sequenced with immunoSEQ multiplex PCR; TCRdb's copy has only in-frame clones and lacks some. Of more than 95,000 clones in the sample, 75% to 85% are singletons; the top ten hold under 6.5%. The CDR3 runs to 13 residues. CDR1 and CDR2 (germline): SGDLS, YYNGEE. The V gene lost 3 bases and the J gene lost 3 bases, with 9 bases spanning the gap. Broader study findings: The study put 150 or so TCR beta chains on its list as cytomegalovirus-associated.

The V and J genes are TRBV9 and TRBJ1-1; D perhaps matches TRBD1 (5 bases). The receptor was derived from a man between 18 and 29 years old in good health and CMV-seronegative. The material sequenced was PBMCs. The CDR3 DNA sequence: TGTGCCAGCAGCGAGACAGCTTACACTGAAGCTTTCTTT. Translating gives CASSETAYTEAFF.